The T cell receptor (beta chain) described here comes from a study of blood T cell repertoires in COVID-19. Study-level background: Acute-phase and convalescent COVID-19 samples originated in the United States, Italy and Spain. PBMCs, B-cell-depleted T cells, or T cells provided the cDNA or gDNA that made up the material.

Per the original data handling: Amplification from reference gene primers served as the basis for estimated nucleated cell counts. Libraries were prepared by immunoSEQ multiplex PCR; TCRdb keeps only in-frame clonotypes and omits some of them. V and J calls and clone size are those listed in that table; D and trimming were worked out from the DNA. The table lists around 52,000 clones, 87% of them singletons. Germline CDR1 SNHLY, CDR2 FYNNEI. This CDR3 is built from 14 residues. Germline trimming cut 5 bases from V and 2 bases from J; bases unmatched to any gene: 5. The specimen sequenced was peripheral blood. The clonotype originates from a woman older than 75 with COVID-19, enrolled during active disease. V is TRBV2 and J is TRBJ2-7; 8 nucleotides line up with TRBD1. CDR3 sequence reads: CASSPDRATYEQYF. CDR3 nucleotides: TGTGCCAGCAGTCCGGACAGGGCAACCTACGAGCAGTACTTC.